Listed below are T cell receptor beta chains from one sample, sequenced in a study of blood T cell repertoires in COVID-19. Only in-frame clones appear in the TCRdb table, and some are missing; sequencing was by immunoSEQ multiplex PCR. The sample lists approximately 120,000 clones, roughly 80% seen once, with about 4.5% in the top ten. The specimen sequenced was peripheral blood. Source of these receptors: a human donor in a cohort sampled during active or convalescent COVID-19. CDR3s leave out the opening cysteine and the closing phenylalanine or tryptophan. The order of the fields is CDR3 length, V gene, CDR3 protein.

12	TRBV11-2	ASTPTGSTYGYT
9	TRBV20-1	SASAYNEQF
14	TRBV11-2	ASSFSSGLSGYEQF
13	TRBV11-2	ASSPWTSPNNEQF
12	TRBV19	ASRNRGSNQPQH
15	TRBV7-2	ASSLGPNRGPNTEAF
12	TRBV19	ASSTSGGSGTQY
11	TRBV12-3/TRBV12-4	ASSPKQAGELF
14	TRBV27	ASNPPGLAPLITQY
12	TRBV6-2/TRBV6-3	ASSSTGINYGYT
16	TRBV21-1	ASSPRLAGRGKTDTQY
11	TRBV18	ASSPGQPSEAF
15	TRBV27	ASSYRTGGFYNSPLH
14	TRBV16	ASSQHTGTANEKLF
13	TRBV6-5	ASTVRDRGKDTQY
12	TRBV3-1/TRBV3-2	ASSQGQLALGYT
16	TRBV7-2	ASSLIGTSGGSYNEQF
12	TRBV13	ASRTTGANEKLF
15	TRBV3-1/TRBV3-2	ASSQELAGGLNSPLH
12	TRBV7-9	ASSFLSSYNEQF
11	TRBV27	ASSLWGVGGYT
14	TRBV29-1	SVAPRRLAGVYEQY
12	TRBV25-1	ASKERDRRDTQY
12	TRBV11-2	ASSLQPAGYEQY
12	TRBV27	ASRFSGVTDTQY
11	TRBV19	ASSMGRFSPLH
17	TRBV4-1	ASSQESGAGVANTGELF
15	TRBV7-2	ASSLARLAGVDNEQF
10	TRBV29-1	SVGQELYGYT
12	TRBV18	ASSRQGTNEKLF
11	TRBV7-2	ASSFGGPIEAF
14	TRBV5-1	ASSLVAGGSYNEQF
13	TRBV7-6	ASSTTRGRSAEAF
10	TRBV12-3/TRBV12-4	ASSYRAETQY
11	TRBV6-6	ASRNRGTEKLF
12	TRBV11-1	ASSKQGINQPQH
15	TRBV7-8	ASSSDIRDRASREQY
13	TRBV6-2/TRBV6-3	ASSYGRTTPEKLF
12	TRBV5-1	ASSLAAGNQPQH
13	TRBV5-6	ASSLVGVGTGPQY
12	TRBV11-2	ASSYNSGQGEQY
13	TRBV7-2	ASSLRTSGGHEQF
13	TRBV18	ASSPSGTGANVLT
10	TRBV4-1	ASSQDSYEQF
13	TRBV5-6	ASSQGPFSYNEQF
13	TRBV7-3	ASSLTGGVTDTQY
15	TRBV3-1/TRBV3-2	ASSRANPLYSNQPQH
12	TRBV19	ASSIRGASFGYT
12	TRBV9	ASSVDTGAYGYT
9	TRBV7-9	ASSLVASQF
13	TRBV5-1	ASSSRESGANVLT
12	TRBV7-2	ASSFRRLEGGYT
15	TRBV4-1	ASSQAGIGGSNYEQY
12	TRBV6-2/TRBV6-3	ASSSTGQRKGYT
17	TRBV4-3	ASSQDRVLAGGPMNEQF
8	TRBV29-1	SVSDRDQY
16	TRBV28	ASREGTGGVWGNQPQH
11	TRBV12-5	ASGLITGVELF